This TCR beta chain was sequenced for a study of CD8 T cells in Susac syndrome. Study in general: Susac syndrome patients were untreated, on corticosteroids with some adding intravenous immunoglobulin, or on intravenous immunoglobulin only.

Study-level results: In Susac syndrome, CD8+ expansion was highest in TEMRA and active disease.

TEMRA cells were FACS-enriched, with CD8+ and CD4+ T cells isolated negatively. Germline values: CDR1 SGHDT, CDR2 YYEEEE. This CDR3 spans 14 amino acids. Trimming took off 5 bases at V and 1 base at J, with 13 bases between the two ends. An amount of RNA that ranged from roughly 0.5 to 1 ug was reverse transcribed with random hexamers. TCRdb itself ran the immunoSEQ multiplex PCR reads through MiXCR, one entry per CDR3 protein. The sample shows fewer than 150,000 distinct CDR3 sequences, 85% to 95% of them seen only once. Regarding this clonotype: What it binds is not known.

The gene calls are TRBV5-6 and TRBJ2-7; D is perhaps TRBD1 (6 bases). The specimen sequenced was CD8+ T cells from PBMCs. The receptor comes from a human donor with Susac syndrome. The CDR3 sequence is CASSSQGRSYEQYF. In nucleotides, the CDR3 is TGTGCCAGCAGTTCGCAGGGGCGATCCTACGAGCAGTACTTC.